This TCR beta chain was recorded in a study of beta chain features in type 1 diabetes (dated by TCRdb to the late 2010s). Broadly, across the study: No differences in mean age, gender distribution, total cell number or subset yield were found between patients and healthy donors. The study compared TCRB repertoires of sorted circulating CD4+ T cell subsets between recently diagnosed type 1 diabetes patients and matched healthy donors. Regulatory and stem cell-like memory subsets were isolated from only 8 patients and roughly 8 healthy donors, whereas naive and central memory subsets came from all 30 or so donors. A total of 85 million to 110 million sorted cells were examined across all samples, and RNA yield correlated strongly with the number of cells per subset.

V gives up 0 bases and J gives up 0 bases, and the segment between their germline ends measures 8 bases. From the cysteine through the phenylalanine, the CDR3 covers 15 amino acids. Kept here is only the CDR3 DNA, which spans 45 bases and is read in frame from base 1. Per the germline V gene, LGHNA is the CDR1 and YNFKEQ is the CDR2. All of the isolated RNA was reverse transcribed with the High Capacity cDNA Reverse Transcription Kit, so expressed TCRB transcripts were sequenced. Deep immunoSEQ sequencing was performed on naive, central memory and regulatory T cell samples, with an average of roughly 3.5 million total reads per sample. Sorted cells were lysed in RLT buffer and RNA was extracted with DNase-treated RNeasy Micro or Mini kits, depending on cell number. To prevent cross-contamination, each cell subset was processed individually, whereas patient and healthy donor samples were processed jointly. The immunoSEQ multiplex PCR was used to amplify TCRB sequences from cDNA, yielding 87-bp fragments that span the CDR3 region. Sequencing of the amplicons was done on the Illumina HiSeq platform. On the study's bioinformatics: Synthetic template baselines were used to correct PCR bias computationally, reads within Hamming distance 2 were collapsed together, and singletons that could not be merged were discarded. Reads were aligned against IMGT to assign V, D and J genes, CDR3 length and insertions or deletions at six rearrangement sites. Within each subset, clonotype counts were normalized to the number of sorted cells before true diversity and Gini coefficients were calculated with the tcR R package. The overlap coefficient, calculated on TCRB nucleotide sequences, was used to measure repertoire sharing. TCRdb stores this immuneACCESS table with in-frame sequences only. Part of the clones is absent; in the studies checked, under half of the shortfall reflects unresolved V genes, and no reason is known for the rest. V, J and clone size are taken as reported in that table, and D and trimming were inferred from the DNA itself. This sample comprises under 200,000 clones, approximately 9% of them detected only once. Over 0.45% of the sample comes from the top ten.

A single peripheral blood draw of approximately 0.11 L on average was collected from each donor into heparinised tubes. A BD FACSAria II and a panel including CD45RO, CCR7, CD25, CD127, CD95 and CD27 were used to sort naive, central memory, regulatory and stem cell-like memory CD4+ T cells. Every sorted population had a purity above 95%. PBMCs were isolated right away by Lymphoprep density gradient centrifugation and were stained directly, without culture. To minimize batch effects, samples were stained and sorted in pairs, one healthy donor with one patient per experiment. General study outcomes and caveats: Naive, central memory and regulatory TCRB repertoires appeared to be more alike among patients than among healthy donors. Sequencing cDNA rather than genomic DNA could over-represent highly expressing activated cells, although activation and CD3 levels did not differ between groups. Because small numbers of individuals were included in the HLA sub-analyses, any influence of HLA type on TCRB rearrangement was left unresolved. In all four CD4+ subsets, TCRB CDR3 length was moderately but significantly shorter in type 1 diabetes patients. PCR may preferentially amplify shorter templates, but because patient and control samples were amplified and corrected together, any resulting skew would affect both groups equally. At VDJ recombination sites, patients with type 1 diabetes made fewer insertions and deleted more nucleotides, a pattern implying thymic rearrangement abnormalities.

This clone occurred a few times. Its antigen specificity is not known. One base away there is no much larger clone; base qualities are not given. The rearranged chain carries TRBV4-2 and TRBJ1-1, with no reliable assignment of the D segment. The sequence came from a woman aged 18-29 years with type 1 diabetes. The specimen sequenced was central memory CD4+ T cells from blood. Read as DNA, the sequence is TGTGCCAGCAGCCAAGAGGGCCACCTGAACACTGAAGCTTTCTTT. The resulting protein is CASSQEGHLNTEAFF.